The next 30 T cell receptor beta chains were all read from a single sample in a study of T cells in Graves' hyperthyroidism and ophthalmopathy (dated by TCRdb to the late 2010s). The receptor library was made with multiplex PCR. For sequencing, an Illumina HiSeq 2000 was employed. The TCR beta CDR3 regions were amplified from the RNA transcripts. For the first round of RT-PCR on the TCR CDR3, the HTBI primer set was used together with the Qiagen OneStep RT-PCR kit. The public reads were reprocessed in TCRdb via fastp at Q25 and MiXCR, keeping in-frame beta chains. Each entry is one CDR3 protein sequence, shown with its most common DNA and genes. Across this sample there are a few hundred thousand distinct CDR3 sequences, with 19% seen only once. Jointly, the top ten make up about 3.7% of the sample. The sample consisted of blood. These receptors were collected from a woman younger than 30 with Graves' hyperthyroidism.

This clonotype was recorded many times. The V gene is TRBV20-1, the J gene TRBJ1-5; D is perhaps TRBD1 (5 bases). Germline assignment: CDR1 DFQATT and CDR2 SNEGSKA (reference sequence). The CDR3 consists of 15 residues. The V and J ends lost 1 base and 5 bases respectively, with 15 bases between them. CDR3 DNA: TGCAGTGCTAGAGTCCTGGGGCTCACTTATCAGCCCCAGCATTTT. Protein: CSARVLGLTYQPQHF.

This clonotype was counted at least ten times. This chain joins TRBV24-1 and TRBJ1-2; perhaps TRBD1 as D (5 bases). This CDR3 spans 13 amino acids. Germline CDR1 KGHDR, CDR2 SFDVKD. V lost 5 bases, J lost 6 bases, and 12 bases lay in between. The CDR3 spells CATSALGGNGYTF. The CDR3 coding sequence is TGTGCCACCAGTGCCCTGGGGGGAAATGGCTACACCTTC.

This clonotype was observed many times. This chain joins TRBV19 and TRBJ1-2; no definite D call. From germline, CDR1 is LNHDA and CDR2 SQIVND (reference sequence). Between the trimmed V and J ends, which lost 7 bases and 1 base, there was a span of 16 bases. The length of the CDR3 is 15 residues. CDR3 sequence (DNA): TGTGCCAGTAACCCCGGGCCCTACCTTAACTATGGCTACACCTTC. Encoded protein: CASNPGPYLNYGYTF.

The rearrangement uses TRBV7-3 and TRBJ2-3, with D unresolved. Germline lookup yields CDR1 SGHTA and CDR2 FQGTGA. CDR3 length equals 12 residues. V was shortened by 5 bases and J by 6 bases, with 9 bases between the two germline ends. The CDR3 reads CASSQVGDTQYF. In DNA, the CDR3 is TGTGCCAGCAGCCAAGTAGGGGATACGCAGTATTTT. The whole variable domain, remainder taken from reference TRBV7-3 and TRBJ2-3, is GAGVSQTPSNKVTEKGKYVELRCDPISGHTALYWYRQSLGQGPEFLIYFQGTGAADDSGLPNDRFFAVRPEGSVSTLKIQRTERGDSAVYLCASSQVGDTQYFGPGTRLTVL.

This clonotype was observed many times. The chain recombines TRBV24-1 with TRBJ2-5, with TRBD1 matching over 7 bases. V gave up 4 bases and J gave up 5 bases; unmatched junction bases: 3. The CDR3 is 13 amino acids. Germline CDR1 KGHDR, CDR2 SFDVKD. CDR3 protein: CATSDQGVETQYF. DNA of the CDR3: TGTGCCACCAGTGACCAGGGGGTGGAGACCCAGTACTTC.

This clonotype was detected many times. The V gene is TRBV20-1, the J gene TRBJ1-2; TRBD1 might be the D (5 bases). Deletions cut 5 bases from V and 1 base from J, with 14 bases between. Germline V gene data show CDR1 as DFQATT and CDR2 as SNEGSKA (reference sequence). The CDR3 is 14 amino acids. The CDR3 DNA follows: TGCAGTGCTTGGGGGGACGGTAATAACTATGGCTACACCTTC. This encodes CSAWGDGNNYGYTF.

On this clonotype itself: A much larger clone differs from this one at a single base, so this may be a read error. The V and J genes are TRBV2 and TRBJ1-2; TRBD1 is a possible D gene (5 bases). Per germline, CDR1 SNHLY and CDR2 FYNNEI. Trimming shortened V by 8 bases and J by 8 bases, and 15 bases separated the two germline ends. The CDR3 is 12 residues long. CDR3 in DNA: TGTGCCAGCCTCGTAGATGGGACGGGCTACACCTTC. Its translation: CASLVDGTGYTF.

This clonotype was seen ten or more times. V usage is TRBV2 and J usage is TRBJ2-4, with 14 bases aligning to TRBD2. Germline CDR1 and CDR2: SNHLY and FYNNEI. The CDR3 length is 17 residues. With V trimmed by 6 bases and J by 0 bases, 4 bases remained unmatched. Here the CDR3 reads CASRGLAGEVAKNIQYF. The DNA of the CDR3 is TGTGCCAGCAGGGGACTAGCGGGAGAAGTAGCCAAAAACATTCAGTACTTC. Using reference TRBV2 and TRBJ2-4 for the parts outside the CDR3, the full variable domain is EPEVTQTPSHQVTQMGQEVILRCVPISNHLYFYWYRQILGQKVEFLVSFYNNEISEKSEIFDDQFSVERPDGSNFTLKIRSTKLEDSAMYFCASRGLAGEVAKNIQYFGAGTRLSVL.

This clonotype was found many times. This chain uses TRBV9 with TRBJ2-7; 9 bases are shared with TRBD1. This CDR3 spans 15 amino acids. Germline values: CDR1 SGDLS, CDR2 YYNGEE. After removal of 3 bases from V and 5 bases from J, the junction contained 9 bases not matched to a gene. CDR3 sequence (DNA): TGTGCCAGCAGCGAGGAACAGGGGGCCGTCGACGAGCAGTACTTC. Amino acids: CASSEEQGAVDEQYF.

This clonotype occurred a few times. The J gene is TRBJ1-5, the V gene TRBV4-2; D call uncertain. The CDR3 sequence is 17 residues long. Germline-derived CDR1 and CDR2 are LGHNA and YNFKEQ. Trimming removed 1 base at V and 0 bases at J, with 13 bases between. DNA for the CDR3: TGTGCCAGCAGCCAAGCGAGCTCCGTGGGTAGCAATCAGCCCCAGCATTTT. Protein product: CASSQASSVGSNQPQHF.

This clonotype was seen ten or more times. The rearrangement links TRBV6-1 to TRBJ2-3, with TRBD1 identical over 7 bases. CDR1 MNHNS and CDR2 SASEGT come from the germline V gene. V shed 7 bases, J shed 2 bases, and the junction held 6 bases outside the gene matches. The CDR3 has 14 amino acids. CDR3 bases: TGTGCCAGCACCCTAGGACAGGTCACAGATACGCAGTATTTT. This sequence encodes CASTLGQVTDTQYF.

The chain employs TRBV6-5 and TRBJ2-7; tentative D call: TRBD1 (6 bases). Germline V gene lookup returns CDR1 MNHEY and CDR2 SVGAGI. The CDR3 is made up of 17 amino acids. Trimming took 5 bases from V and 3 from J, leaving 23 bases between them. Written as DNA, the CDR3 is TGTGCCAGCAGTCTACGAGGAGGACGGGGACAACTCTACGAGCAGTACTTC. Protein: CASSLRGGRGQLYEQYF.

This clonotype was observed at least ten times. The chain recombines TRBV7-3 with TRBJ1-1; D unresolved. The germline V gene encodes CDR1 SGHTA and CDR2 FQGTGA. The CDR3 runs to 13 residues. The ends were cut back, 2 bases at V and 4 bases at J, with 8 bases in the middle. CDR3 DNA sequence: TGTGCCAGCAGCTTAGGGAGACTCACTGAAGCTTTCTTT. Protein: CASSLGRLTEAFF.

The V and J genes are TRBV6-2 or TRBV6-3 and TRBJ1-5; TRBD1 might be the D (5 bases). CDR3 length: 13 amino acids. Germline assignment: CDR1 MNHEY and CDR2 SVGEGT. The V gene lost 1 base and the J gene lost 7 bases, with 8 bases spanning the gap. Here the CDR3 reads CASSYYGDQPQHF. The CDR3 DNA reads as TGTGCCAGCAGTTACTACGGGGACCAGCCCCAGCATTTT.

This clonotype was observed many times. The J gene is TRBJ1-5, the V gene TRBV28; weak D call: TRBD1 (5 bases). Trimming pared 8 bases from V and 4 bases from J, leaving 24 bases between. Germline lookup yields CDR1 MDHEN and CDR2 SYDVKM. The length of the CDR3 is 17 residues. As DNA, the CDR3 is TGTGCCAGCTTTCCCATGGGGGGGGGTAGCCGGAATCAGCCCCAGCATTTT. It encodes CASFPMGGGSRNQPQHF.

This clonotype has just a few counts. This chain links TRBV11-1 with TRBJ2-5, with D unclear. V was shortened by 5 bases and J by 5 bases, with 9 bases between the two germline ends. CDR1 and CDR2 from the germline V gene are SGHAT and FQDESV (reference sequence). This CDR3 is built from 12 residues. CDR3 bases: TGTGCCAGCAGCCCCCTAGATGAGACCCAGTACTTC. It translates to CASSPLDETQYF. Complete variable domain (other parts from reference TRBV11-1 and TRBJ2-5): EAEVAQSPRYKITEKSQAVAFWCDPISGHATLYWYRQILGQGPELLVQFQDESVVDDSQLPKDRFSAERLKGVDSTLKIQPAELGDSAMYLCASSPLDETQYFGPGTRLLVL.

This clonotype was recorded a few times. The chain carries TRBV19 and TRBJ1-5; TRBD1 might be the D (6 bases). Trimming pared 9 bases from V and 3 bases from J, leaving 12 bases between. Germline-derived CDR1 and CDR2 are LNHDA and SQIVND (reference sequence). This CDR3 has 13 residues. CDR3 region: CASQDRTNQPQHF. The CDR3 nucleotides read TGTGCCAGCCAAGACAGGACCAATCAGCCCCAGCATTTT.

This rearrangement joins TRBV11-1 to TRBJ1-1; D gene uncertain. Trimming left V 4 bases short and J 11 bases short, with 23 bases between. CDR1 and CDR2 from the germline V gene are SGHAT and FQDESV (reference sequence). The CDR3 runs to 15 residues. CDR3 in amino acids: CASSSSRPEPFKAFF. The CDR3 DNA follows: TGTGCCAGCAGCTCCTCGCGCCCTGAACCCTTTAAGGCTTTCTTT. Variable domain in full (rest from reference TRBV11-1 and TRBJ1-1): EAEVAQSPRYKITEKSQAVAFWCDPISGHATLYWYRQILGQGPELLVQFQDESVVDDSQLPKDRFSAERLKGVDSTLKIQPAELGDSAMYLCASSSSRPEPFKAFFGQGTRLTVV.

This clonotype has a count of ten or more. The chain uses TRBV4-1 and TRBJ1-2; perhaps TRBD1 as D (5 bases). The V end was cut by 0 bases, the J end by 7 bases, with 9 bases between. This CDR3 region has 13 residues. Germline loops: CDR1 MGHRA, CDR2 YSYEKL. The CDR3 sequence: CASSQDRESGYTF. In DNA form, the CDR3 reads TGCGCCAGCAGCCAAGACAGGGAGAGTGGCTACACCTTC.

The table lists this clonotype with a few counts. V gene TRBV6-2 or TRBV6-3 combines with J gene TRBJ2-5; D is undetermined. Trimming left V 0 bases short and J 1 base short, with 24 bases between. CDR3 size: 20 residues. Looked up from germline, CDR1 is MNHEY and CDR2 is SVGEGT. CDR3 region: CASSYSLSRARRFGQETQYF. The CDR3 region has the DNA TGTGCCAGCAGTTACTCGTTGTCCCGGGCCCGACGCTTCGGCCAAGAGACCCAGTACTTC.

This chain connects TRBV20-1 to TRBJ1-3; D is possibly TRBD1 (6 bases). The V gene's germline CDR1 is DFQATT and CDR2 SNEGSKA (reference sequence). CDR3 size: 15 residues. Trimming pared 5 bases from V and 4 bases from J, leaving 18 bases between. The CDR3 coding sequence is TGCAGTGCTTCCCGACAGGCGCTTGTCGGAAACACCATATATTTT. It is translated as CSASRQALVGNTIYF.

This chain joins TRBV28 and TRBJ2-7; 12 bases map to TRBD2. The CDR3 runs 16 residues. The germline gives CDR1 MDHEN, CDR2 SYDVKM. After removal of 6 bases from V and 2 bases from J, the junction contained 8 bases not matched to a gene. The CDR3 is CASRRPSSGRAYEQYF. The CDR3 DNA reads TGTGCCAGCAGGAGACCCTCTAGCGGGAGGGCCTACGAGCAGTACTTC.

The sample holds many counts of this clonotype. The CDR3 protein is CATSDPSYEQYF. For the CDR3, the DNA is TGTGCCACCAGTGATCCTAGCTACGAGCAGTACTTC. V usage is TRBV24-1 and J usage is TRBJ2-7; no clear D gene. The CDR3 spans 12 residues. The germline V and J ends were trimmed by 3 bases and 3 bases, with 5 bases remaining between them. The V gene's germline CDR1 is KGHDR and CDR2 SFDVKD.

There are many counts of this clonotype. J is TRBJ1-1 and V is TRBV5-1; no definite D call. V was clipped by 0 bases and J by 11 bases, with 8 bases between them. The CDR3 length is 11 residues. Looked up from germline, CDR1 is SGHRS and CDR2 is YFSETQ. In nucleotides, the CDR3 is TGCGCCAGCAGCTTGGAGACTCGGGCTTTCTTT. Protein: CASSLETRAFF. Combining the CDR3 with reference TRBV5-1 and TRBJ1-1 gives the whole variable domain KAGVTQTPRYLIKTRGQQVTLSCSPISGHRSVSWYQQTPGQGLQFLFEYFSETQRNKGNFPGRFSGRQFSNSRSEMNVSTLELGDSALYLCASSLETRAFFGQGTRLTVV.

This clonotype was counted many times. This sequence joins TRBV20-1 and TRBJ2-2; D may be TRBD1 (6 bases). This CDR3 is 16 amino acids long. Trimming left V 6 bases short and J 0 bases short, with 17 bases between. From germline, CDR1 is DFQATT and CDR2 SNEGSKA (reference sequence). The CDR3 spells CSAYFWGTTNTGELFF. In nucleotides, the CDR3 is TGCAGTGCCTATTTCTGGGGGACAACGAACACCGGGGAGCTGTTTTTT.

Ten or more counts support this clonotype. The J gene is TRBJ2-7, the V gene TRBV20-1; D is tentatively TRBD1 or TRBD2 (5 bases each). CDR1 and CDR2 from the germline V gene are DFQATT and SNEGSKA (reference sequence). The CDR3 has 13 residues. Between the trimmed V and J ends, which lost 5 bases and 3 bases, there was a span of 14 bases. Here the CDR3 reads CSASGTAGYEQYF. The CDR3 bases are TGCAGTGCTTCCGGGACCGCGGGCTACGAGCAGTACTTC.

This clonotype was recorded at least ten times. The junction does not match germline at one end; this may be a read error. V usage is TRBV6-5 and J usage is TRBJ2-7; possible D gene TRBD1, 6 bases. Per the germline V gene, CDR1 is MNHEY and CDR2 is SVGAGI. The CDR3 contains 15 residues. CDR3 amino acids: CASSDSWGLAYEQYF. The CDR3, as DNA: TGTGCCAGCAGTGACTCTTGGGGGCTCGCCTACGAGCAGTACTTC.

Remarks on this clonotype: A single base separates this from a much larger clone, so it may be a read error. The V call is TRBV6-1, the J call TRBJ1-5; TRBD1 agrees at 7 bases. Germline V gene data show CDR1 as MNHNS and CDR2 as SASEGT. With V trimmed by 7 bases and J by 5 bases, 17 bases remained unmatched. CDR3 length equals 17 residues. The CDR3, as DNA: TGTGCCAGCACCCTACGTGTCAGGGGGGGCTCGGATCAGCCCCAGCATTTT. Translating gives CASTLRVRGGSDQPQHF.

This clonotype appeared many times. The CDR3 is CASSLGVAGEQYF. The CDR3 DNA sequence: TGTGCCAGCAGCTTAGGGGTAGCCGGGGAGCAGTACTTC. The chain recombines TRBV7-8 with TRBJ2-7; D is undetermined. Trimming stripped 1 base from V and 7 bases from J, with 11 bases between. The CDR3 contains 13 residues. Germline CDR1 is SGHVS and CDR2 is FQNEAQ.

Only a few counts were recorded for this clonotype. A much more abundant neighbour one base away suggests this may be a read error. This chain connects TRBV5-6 to TRBJ2-5; D not resolved. The CDR3 runs 12 residues. The germline V and J ends were trimmed by 2 bases and 3 bases, with 5 bases remaining between them. Germline V gene data show CDR1 as SGHDT and CDR2 as YYEEEE. CDR3 sequence reads: CASSFLEETQYF. CDR3 nucleotide sequence: TGTGCCAGCAGCTTTCTTGAAGAGACCCAGTACTTC.